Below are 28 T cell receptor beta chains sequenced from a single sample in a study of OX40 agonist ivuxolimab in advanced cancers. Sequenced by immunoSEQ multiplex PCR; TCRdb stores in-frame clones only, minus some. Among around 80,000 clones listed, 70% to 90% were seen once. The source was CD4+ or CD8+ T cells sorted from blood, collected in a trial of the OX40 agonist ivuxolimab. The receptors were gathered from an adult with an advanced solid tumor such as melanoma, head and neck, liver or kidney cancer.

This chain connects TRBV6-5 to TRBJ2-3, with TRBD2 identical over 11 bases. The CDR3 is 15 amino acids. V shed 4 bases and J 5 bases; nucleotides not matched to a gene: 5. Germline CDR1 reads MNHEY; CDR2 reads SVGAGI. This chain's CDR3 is CASSFPGLAGDTQYF. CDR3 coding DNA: TGTGCCAGCAGTTTCCCCGGACTAGCGGGAGATACGCAGTATTTT.

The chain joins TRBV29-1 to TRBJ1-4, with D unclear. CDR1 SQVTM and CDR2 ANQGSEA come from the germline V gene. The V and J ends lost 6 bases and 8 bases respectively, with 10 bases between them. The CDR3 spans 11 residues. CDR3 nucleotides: TGCAGCGTCGAGTGGAAGGAAAAACTGTTTTTT. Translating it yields CSVEWKEKLFF.

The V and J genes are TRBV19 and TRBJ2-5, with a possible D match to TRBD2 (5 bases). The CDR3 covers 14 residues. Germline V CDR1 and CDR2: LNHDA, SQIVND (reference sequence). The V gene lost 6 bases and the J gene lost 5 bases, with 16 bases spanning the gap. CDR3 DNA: TGTGCCAGTAGGACGAGCGGCGGACGGGAGACCCAGTACTTC. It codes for CASRTSGGRETQYF.

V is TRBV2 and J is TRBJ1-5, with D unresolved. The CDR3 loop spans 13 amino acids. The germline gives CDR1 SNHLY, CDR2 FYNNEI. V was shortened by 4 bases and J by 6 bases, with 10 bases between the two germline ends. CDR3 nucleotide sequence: TGTGCCAGCAGTGTGGGGTTGGGTCAGCCCCAGCATTTT. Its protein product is CASSVGLGQPQHF.

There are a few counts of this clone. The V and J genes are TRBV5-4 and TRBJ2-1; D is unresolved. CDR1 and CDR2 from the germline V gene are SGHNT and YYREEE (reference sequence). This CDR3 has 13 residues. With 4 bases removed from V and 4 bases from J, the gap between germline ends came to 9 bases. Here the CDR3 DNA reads TGTGCCAGCAGCGCGGTTCTATACAATGAGCAGTTCTTC. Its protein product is CASSAVLYNEQFF.

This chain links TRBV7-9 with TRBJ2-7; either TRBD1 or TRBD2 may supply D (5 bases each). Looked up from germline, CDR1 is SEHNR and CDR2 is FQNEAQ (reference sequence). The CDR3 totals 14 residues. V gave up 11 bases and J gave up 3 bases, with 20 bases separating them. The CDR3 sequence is CARTGTYPNYEQYF. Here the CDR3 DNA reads TGTGCCCGCACCGGGACCTACCCTAACTACGAGCAGTACTTC.

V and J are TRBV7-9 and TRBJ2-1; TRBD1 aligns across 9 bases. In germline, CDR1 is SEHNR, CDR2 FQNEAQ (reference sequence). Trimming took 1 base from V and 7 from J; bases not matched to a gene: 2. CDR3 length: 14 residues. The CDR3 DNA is TGTGCCAGCAGCTTAGTTGGACAGGGGAATGAGCAGTTCTTC. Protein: CASSLVGQGNEQFF.

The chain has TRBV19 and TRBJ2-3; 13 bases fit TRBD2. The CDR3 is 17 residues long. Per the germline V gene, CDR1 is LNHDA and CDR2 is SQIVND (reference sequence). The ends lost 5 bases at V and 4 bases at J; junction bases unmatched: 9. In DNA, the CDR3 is TGTGCCAGTAGTCCCTGGACTAGCGGGAGTGACGCAGATACGCAGTATTTT. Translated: CASSPWTSGSDADTQYF.

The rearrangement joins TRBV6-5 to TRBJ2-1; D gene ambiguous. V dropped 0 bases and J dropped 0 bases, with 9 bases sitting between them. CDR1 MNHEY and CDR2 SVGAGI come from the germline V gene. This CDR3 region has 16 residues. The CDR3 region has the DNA TGTGCCAGCAGTTACTCGGTGCGGAGCTCCTACAATGAGCAGTTCTTC. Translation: CASSYSVRSSYNEQFF.

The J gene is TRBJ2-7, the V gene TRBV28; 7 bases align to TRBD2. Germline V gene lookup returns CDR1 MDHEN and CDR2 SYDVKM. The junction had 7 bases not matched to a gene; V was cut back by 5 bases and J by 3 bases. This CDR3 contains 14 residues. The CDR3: CASSTPSGNYEQYF. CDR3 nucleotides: TGTGCCAGCAGTACCCCTAGCGGAAACTACGAGCAGTACTTC.

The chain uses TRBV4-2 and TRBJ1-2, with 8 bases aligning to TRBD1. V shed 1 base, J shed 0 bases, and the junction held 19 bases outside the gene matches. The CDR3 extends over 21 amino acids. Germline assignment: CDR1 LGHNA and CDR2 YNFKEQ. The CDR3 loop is CASSQATITGQGDRANYGYTF. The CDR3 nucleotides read TGTGCCAGCAGCCAAGCCACCATTACTGGACAGGGAGATAGGGCTAACTATGGCTACACCTTC.

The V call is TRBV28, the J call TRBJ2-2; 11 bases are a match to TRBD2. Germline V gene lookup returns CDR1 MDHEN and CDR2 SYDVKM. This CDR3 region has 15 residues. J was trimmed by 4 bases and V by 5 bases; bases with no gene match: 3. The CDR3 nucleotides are TGTGCCAGCAGTCGTAGCGGGAGGGCCACCGGGGAGCTGTTTTTT. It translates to CASSRSGRATGELFF. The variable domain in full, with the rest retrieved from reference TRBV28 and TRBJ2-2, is DVKVTQSSRYLVKRTGEKVFLECVQDMDHENMFWYRQDPGLGLRLIYFSYDVKMKEKGDIPEGYSVSREKKERFSLILESASTNQTSMYLCASSRSGRATGELFFGEGSRLTVL.

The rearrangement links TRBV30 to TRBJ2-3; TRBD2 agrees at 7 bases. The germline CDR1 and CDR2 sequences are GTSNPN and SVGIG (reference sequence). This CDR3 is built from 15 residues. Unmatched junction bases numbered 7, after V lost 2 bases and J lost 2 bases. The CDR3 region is CAWSSGAGPTDTQYF. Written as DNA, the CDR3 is TGTGCCTGGAGTTCGGGAGCGGGACCCACAGATACGCAGTATTTT.

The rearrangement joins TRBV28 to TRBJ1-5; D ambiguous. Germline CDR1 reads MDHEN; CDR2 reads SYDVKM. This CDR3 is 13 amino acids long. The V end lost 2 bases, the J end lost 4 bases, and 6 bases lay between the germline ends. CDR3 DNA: TGTGCCAGCAGTTTAGACGGTAATCAGCCCCAGCATTTT. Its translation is CASSLDGNQPQHF.

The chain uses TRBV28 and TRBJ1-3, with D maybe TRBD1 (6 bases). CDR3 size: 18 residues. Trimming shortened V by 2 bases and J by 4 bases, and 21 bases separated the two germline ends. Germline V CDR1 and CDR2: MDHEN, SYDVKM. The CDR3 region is CASSLHGLGSGVGNTIYF. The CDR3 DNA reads TGTGCCAGCAGTTTACACGGACTGGGGTCAGGGGTCGGAAACACCATATATTTT.

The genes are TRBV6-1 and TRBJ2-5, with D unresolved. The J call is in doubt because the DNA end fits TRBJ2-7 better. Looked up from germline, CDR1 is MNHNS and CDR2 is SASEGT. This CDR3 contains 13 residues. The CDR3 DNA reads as TGTGCCAGCAGTGAAAGAAACTTCTACGAGCAGTACTTC. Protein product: CASSERNFYEQYF.

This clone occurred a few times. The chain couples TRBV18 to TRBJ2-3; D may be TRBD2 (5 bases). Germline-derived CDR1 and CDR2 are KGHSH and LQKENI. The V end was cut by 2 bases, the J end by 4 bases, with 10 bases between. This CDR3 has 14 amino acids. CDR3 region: CASSPGLNPDTQYF. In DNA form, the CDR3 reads TGTGCCAGCTCACCAGGACTCAACCCAGATACGCAGTATTTT.

The CDR3 DNA sequence: TGTGCCAGCAGTCCCGCGGGGCGACAGGGGGCGTGGGAGACCCAGTACTTC. Protein product: CASSPAGRQGAWETQYF. The chain combines TRBV28 with TRBJ2-5; 10 bases are shared with TRBD1. With 5 bases clipped from V and 5 bases from J, the junction kept 14 bases outside the gene matches. Germline CDR1 is MDHEN and CDR2 is SYDVKM. The CDR3 is 17 amino acids.

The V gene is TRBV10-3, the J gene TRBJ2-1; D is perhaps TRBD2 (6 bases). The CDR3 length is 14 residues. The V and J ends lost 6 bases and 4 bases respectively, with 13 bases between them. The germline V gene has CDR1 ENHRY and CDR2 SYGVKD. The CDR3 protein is CAIRPAGSYNEQFF. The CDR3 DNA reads TGTGCCATCAGGCCGGCGGGGAGTTACAATGAGCAGTTCTTC.

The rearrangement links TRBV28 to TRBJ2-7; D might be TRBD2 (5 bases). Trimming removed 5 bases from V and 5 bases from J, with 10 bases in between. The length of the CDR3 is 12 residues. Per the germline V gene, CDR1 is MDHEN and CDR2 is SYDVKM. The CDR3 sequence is CASSPLRDEQYF. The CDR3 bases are TGTGCCAGCAGTCCCCTGAGGGACGAGCAGTACTTC.

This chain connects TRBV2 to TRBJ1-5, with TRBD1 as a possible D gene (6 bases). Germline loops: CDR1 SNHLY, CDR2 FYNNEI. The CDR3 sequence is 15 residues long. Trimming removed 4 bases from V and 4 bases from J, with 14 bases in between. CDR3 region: CASSVSRGGNQPQHF. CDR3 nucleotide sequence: TGTGCCAGCAGTGTAAGCAGGGGAGGGAATCAGCCCCAGCATTTT.

CDR3 in DNA: TGTGCCAGCAACCGGGAGGGGCCCGGGGAGCTGTTTTTT. Its protein is CASNREGPGELFF. The chain employs TRBV6-1 and TRBJ2-2; the match to TRBD2 covers 8 bases. The CDR3 runs 13 residues. J gave up 6 bases and V 7 bases, and 4 bases lay outside the gene matches. Germline values: CDR1 MNHNS, CDR2 SASEGT.

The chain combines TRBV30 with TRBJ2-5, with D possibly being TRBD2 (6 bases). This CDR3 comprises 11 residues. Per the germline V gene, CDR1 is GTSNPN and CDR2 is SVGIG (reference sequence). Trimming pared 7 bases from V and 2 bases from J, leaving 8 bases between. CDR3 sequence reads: CASGLQETQYF. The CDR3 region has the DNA TGTGCCTCGGGACTGCAAGAGACCCAGTACTTC.

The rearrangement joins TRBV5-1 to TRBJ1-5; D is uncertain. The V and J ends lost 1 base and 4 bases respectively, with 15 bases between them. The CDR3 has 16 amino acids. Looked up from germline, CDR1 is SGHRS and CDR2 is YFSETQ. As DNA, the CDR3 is TGCGCCAGCAGCTTGTTTCCTGCAAACTCAAATCAGCCCCAGCATTTT. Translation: CASSLFPANSNQPQHF.

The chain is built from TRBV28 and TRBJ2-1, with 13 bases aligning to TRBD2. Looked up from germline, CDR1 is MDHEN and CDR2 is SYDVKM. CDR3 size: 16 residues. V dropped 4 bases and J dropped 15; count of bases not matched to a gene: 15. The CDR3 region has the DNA TGTGCCAGCAGTTCCCAACCGGGACTAGCGGGATTCGGAGGGTTCTTC. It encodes CASSSQPGLAGFGGFF.

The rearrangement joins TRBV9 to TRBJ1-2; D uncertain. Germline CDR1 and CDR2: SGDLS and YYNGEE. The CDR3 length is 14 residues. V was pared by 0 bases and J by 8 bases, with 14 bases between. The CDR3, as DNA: TGTGCCAGCAGCGTAGGTACCGAACTGGGCGGCTACACCTTC. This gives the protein CASSVGTELGGYTF.

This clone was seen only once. The CDR3 here is CASSLVGTNEKLFF. In nucleotides, the CDR3 is TGTGCCAGCAGCTTAGTTGGTACTAATGAAAAACTGTTTTTT. This rearrangement joins TRBV7-2 to TRBJ1-4; D uncertain. The germline V gene has CDR1 SGHTA and CDR2 FQGNSA. The CDR3 has 14 residues. V lost 1 base to trimming and J lost 2 bases, with 5 bases between them.

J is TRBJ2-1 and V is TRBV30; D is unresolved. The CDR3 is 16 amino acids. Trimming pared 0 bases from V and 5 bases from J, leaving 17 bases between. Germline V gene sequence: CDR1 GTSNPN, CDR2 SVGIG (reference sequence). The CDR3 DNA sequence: TGTGCCTGGAGTGTAGGGTGGGCGGAACCAAACAATGAGCAGTTCTTC. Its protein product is CAWSVGWAEPNNEQFF. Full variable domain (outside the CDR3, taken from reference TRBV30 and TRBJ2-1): SQTIHQWPATLVQPVGSPLSLECTVEGTSNPNLYWYRQAAGRGLQLLFYSVGIGQISSEVPQNLSASRPQDRQFILSSKKLLLSDSGFYLCAWSVGWAEPNNEQFFGPGTRLTVL.